Below are 20 T cell receptor beta chains sequenced from a single sample in a study of cytomegalovirus exposure and HLA in healthy donors. The study ran its PCR with 60 Vbeta and 13 Jbeta primers. The method was immunoSEQ multiplex PCR; TCRdb's version includes in-frame clones alone and lacks a portion of them. The table has around 150,000 clones, 84% seen once. The sample taken for sequencing was PBMCs. These receptors were obtained from a boy between 2 and 10 years old in good health and CMV-seronegative.

In DNA, the CDR3 is TGTGCCAGCAGCTGGAGTAGGGAGCAGTACTTC. Translating it yields CASSWSREQYF. The rearrangement links TRBV28 to TRBJ2-7; D not certain. CDR1 is MDHEN, CDR2 SYDVKM, per germline. V shed 6 bases and J shed 7 bases, with 10 bases lying between them. The CDR3 extends over 11 amino acids.

The chain recombines TRBV10-3 with TRBJ2-2; 16 bases fit TRBD2. The CDR3 sequence is 20 residues long. V shed 3 bases, J shed 2 bases, and the junction held 9 bases outside the gene matches. Germline lookup yields CDR1 ENHRY and CDR2 SYGVKD. The CDR3 here is CAISDHGTSGRAANTGELFF. The CDR3 DNA reads TGTGCCATCAGTGATCATGGGACTAGCGGGAGGGCCGCCAACACCGGGGAGCTGTTTTTT.

V and J are TRBV27 and TRBJ1-5, with D maybe TRBD1 (5 bases). V dropped 0 bases and J dropped 0 bases, with 15 bases sitting between them. Germline V gene data show CDR1 as MNHEY and CDR2 as SMNVEV (reference sequence). The length of the CDR3 is 18 residues. The CDR3 spells CASSLSRDGGSSNQPQHF. DNA for the CDR3: TGTGCCAGCAGTTTATCGCGGGATGGGGGGTCTAGCAATCAGCCCCAGCATTTT.

The chain employs TRBV19 and TRBJ1-1, with 8 bases lining up with TRBD1. The CDR3 runs 15 residues. The V gene end was trimmed by 5 bases and the J gene end by 3 bases; junction bases not matched to a gene: 8. Germline CDR1 is LNHDA and CDR2 is SQIVND (reference sequence). The DNA of the CDR3 is TGTGCCAGTAGTTCCAGACAGGGGACGGACACTGAAGCTTTCTTT. This codes for CASSSRQGTDTEAFF.

The gene calls are TRBV11-2 and TRBJ1-2; the D gene is possibly TRBD1 (6 bases). Germline V CDR1 and CDR2: SGHAT, FQNNGV. Trimming removed 6 bases at V and 6 bases at J, with 20 bases between. The CDR3 contains 15 residues. The CDR3 sequence: CASRLKDRSPDGYTF. In DNA, the CDR3 is TGTGCCAGCAGACTAAAGGACAGATCTCCGGATGGCTACACCTTC. Full variable domain (outside the CDR3, taken from reference TRBV11-2 and TRBJ1-2): EAGVAQSPRYKIIEKRQSVAFWCNPISGHATLYWYQQILGQGPKLLIQFQNNGVVDDSQLPKDRFSAERLKGVDSTLKIQPAKLEDSAVYLCASRLKDRSPDGYTFGSGTRLTVV.

This chain links TRBV15 with TRBJ2-7, with 7 bases matching TRBD1. J was trimmed by 4 bases and V by 0 bases; bases with no gene match: 3. The CDR3 is made up of 14 amino acids. Germline CDR1 and CDR2: LNHNV and YYDKDF (reference sequence). CDR3 in amino acids: CATSRDPRGYEQYF. CDR3 sequence (DNA): TGTGCCACCAGCAGAGACCCCAGGGGGTACGAGCAGTACTTC. The full variable domain, rest sourced from reference TRBV15 and TRBJ2-7, is DAMVIQNPRYQVTQFGKPVTLSCSQTLNHNVMYWYQQKSSQAPKLLFHYYDKDFNNEADTPDNFQSRRPNTSFCFLDIRSPGLGDTAMYLCATSRDPRGYEQYFGPGTRLTVT.

To note about this clone: The identical CDR3 is also encoded by other nucleotide sequences in the sample. This chain joins TRBV5-1 and TRBJ2-3, with 7 bases that match TRBD1. CDR1 and CDR2 (germline): SGHRS, YFSETQ. The CDR3 contains 13 residues. The V segment lost 0 bases and the J segment 6 bases; nucleotides outside the gene matches: 1. The CDR3 DNA reads TGCGCCAGCAGCTTGGAGGGGGCTGATACGCAGTATTTT. Its translation: CASSLEGADTQYF. Based on the CDR3 plus reference TRBV5-1 and TRBJ2-3, the full variable domain is KAGVTQTPRYLIKTRGQQVTLSCSPISGHRSVSWYQQTPGQGLQFLFEYFSETQRNKGNFPGRFSGRQFSNSRSEMNVSTLELGDSALYLCASSLEGADTQYFGPGTRLTVL.

The chain is built from TRBV11-2 and TRBJ2-1, with a possible D match to TRBD1 (5 bases). There are 11 residues in the CDR3. Trimming took 5 bases from V and 10 from J, leaving 9 bases between them. CDR1 is SGHAT, CDR2 FQNNGV, per germline. The chain's CDR3 is CASSLTEEQFF. The CDR3 nucleotides are TGTGCCAGCAGCCTGACAGAGGAGCAGTTCTTC. The variable domain in full, with the rest retrieved from reference TRBV11-2 and TRBJ2-1, is EAGVAQSPRYKIIEKRQSVAFWCNPISGHATLYWYQQILGQGPKLLIQFQNNGVVDDSQLPKDRFSAERLKGVDSTLKIQPAKLEDSAVYLCASSLTEEQFFGPGTRLTVL.

This clone was seen a handful of times. The chain combines TRBV7-3 with TRBJ2-6; TRBD2 might be the D (6 bases). Trimming left V 5 bases short and J 4 bases short, with 18 bases between. This CDR3 comprises 17 residues. In germline, CDR1 is SGHTA, CDR2 FQGTGA. In DNA, the CDR3 is TGTGCCAGCAGCATACAGCGGGCCGAGCCCGGGGCCAACGTCCTGACTTTC. Translating it yields CASSIQRAEPGANVLTF.

V and J are TRBV9 and TRBJ2-5; D gene uncertain. CDR1 and CDR2 from the germline V gene are SGDLS and YYNGEE. V was shortened by 2 bases and J by 4 bases, with 12 bases between the two germline ends. The CDR3 loop spans 14 amino acids. The CDR3 DNA sequence: TGTGCCAGCAGCGTCCTTGGAGCGCGAGAGACCCAGTACTTC. It codes for CASSVLGARETQYF.

The J gene is TRBJ1-1, the V gene TRBV5-4; 11 bases map to TRBD1. After removal of 4 bases from V and 11 bases from J, the junction contained 4 bases not matched to a gene. The CDR3 totals 12 residues. The germline gives CDR1 SGHNT, CDR2 YYREEE (reference sequence). The CDR3: CASSMDRGPAFF. DNA of the CDR3: TGTGCCAGCAGCATGGACAGGGGGCCTGCTTTCTTT.

The chain joins TRBV5-1 to TRBJ2-1; 16 bases agree with TRBD2. V lost 4 bases, J lost 6 bases, and 7 bases stayed unmatched. This CDR3 has 17 amino acids. The germline V gene has CDR1 SGHRS and CDR2 YFSETQ. The CDR3 protein is CASSPGLAGGPANEQFF. CDR3 nucleotide sequence: TGCGCCAGCAGCCCGGGACTAGCGGGAGGGCCGGCCAATGAGCAGTTCTTC.

The gene calls are TRBV29-1 and TRBJ2-1; TRBD2 matches at 8 bases. From germline, CDR1 is SQVTM and CDR2 ANQGSEA. The CDR3 contains 14 residues. V trimming: 4 bases; J trimming: 3 bases; junction bases outside the gene matches: 5. CDR3 region: CSVGVLADYNEQFF. Written as DNA, the CDR3 is TGCAGCGTTGGGGTACTAGCGGACTACAATGAGCAGTTCTTC.

The chain uses TRBV25-1 and TRBJ1-2, with D uncertain. Germline values: CDR1 MGHDK, CDR2 SYGVNS. The CDR3 is 14 residues long. Trimming pared 3 bases from V and 3 bases from J, leaving 11 bases between. CDR3 in amino acids: CASSDVSSYYGYTF. The CDR3 coding sequence is TGTGCCAGCAGTGATGTTTCGAGTTACTATGGCTACACCTTC.

V is TRBV6-5 and J is TRBJ2-7; D uncertain. Germline lookup yields CDR1 MNHEY and CDR2 SVGAGI. This CDR3 comprises 11 residues. The V and J ends lost 6 bases and 3 bases respectively, with 6 bases between them. In nucleotides, the CDR3 is TGTGCCAGCAGCAACATCTACGAGCAGTACTTC. Translation gives CASSNIYEQYF.

The rearrangement uses TRBV19 and TRBJ1-1; D unclear. The CDR3 is 11 amino acids. Germline loops: CDR1 LNHDA, CDR2 SQIVND (reference sequence). V was pared by 3 bases and J by 7 bases, with 6 bases between. The CDR3 reads CASSIGSEAFF. CDR3 DNA sequence: TGTGCCAGTAGTATCGGGAGTGAAGCTTTCTTT.

The chain recombines TRBV7-8 with TRBJ1-6, with D perhaps TRBD1 (5 bases). V lost 3 bases and J 7 bases, leaving 16 bases between the germline ends. This CDR3 spans 16 amino acids. Germline CDR1 SGHVS, CDR2 FQNEAQ. CDR3 sequence: CASSLGLARPNSPLHF. The CDR3 DNA is TGTGCCAGCAGCTTGGGACTGGCGCGGCCAAATTCACCCCTCCACTTT. The full variable domain, rest sourced from reference TRBV7-8 and TRBJ1-6, is GAGVSQSPRYKVAKRGQDVALRCDPISGHVSLFWYQQALGQGPEFLTYFQNEAQLDKSGLPSDRFFAERPEGSVSTLKIQRTQQEDSAVYLCASSLGLARPNSPLHFGNGTRLTVT.

This sequence joins TRBV5-1 and TRBJ2-7; no clear D gene. Trimming left V 4 bases short and J 4 bases short, with 18 bases between. The V gene's germline CDR1 is SGHRS and CDR2 YFSETQ. The CDR3 is made up of 15 amino acids. The CDR3 nucleotides read TGCGCCAGCAGCCCGGTGGCGGAGTACCAGTACGAGCAGTACTTC. Encoded protein: CASSPVAEYQYEQYF.

The V gene is TRBV9, the J gene TRBJ2-1; 7 bases agree with TRBD2. CDR3 size: 15 residues. Germline-derived CDR1 and CDR2 are SGDLS and YYNGEE. J gave up 0 bases and V 0 bases, and 0 bases lay outside the gene matches. This chain's CDR3 is CASSVERGSYNEQFF. The CDR3 nucleotides are TGTGCCAGCAGCGTAGAGCGGGGCTCCTACAATGAGCAGTTCTTC.

A few counts support this clone. This chain joins TRBV13 and TRBJ1-2; D is possibly TRBD1 (6 bases). V gave up 8 bases and J gave up 4 bases, with 14 bases separating them. CDR1 and CDR2 from the germline V gene are PRHDT and FYEKMQ (reference sequence). There are 13 residues in the CDR3. The chain's CDR3 is CASRGQGSYGYTF. CDR3 in DNA: TGTGCCAGCCGAGGGCAGGGGAGCTATGGCTACACCTTC. The full variable domain, in which reference TRBV13 and TRBJ1-2 provide the parts outside the CDR3, is AAGVIQSPRHLIKEKRETATLKCYPIPRHDTVYWYQQGPGQDPQFLISFYEKMQSDKGSIPDRFSAQQFSDYHSELNMSSLELGDSALYFCASRGQGSYGYTFGSGTRLTVV.